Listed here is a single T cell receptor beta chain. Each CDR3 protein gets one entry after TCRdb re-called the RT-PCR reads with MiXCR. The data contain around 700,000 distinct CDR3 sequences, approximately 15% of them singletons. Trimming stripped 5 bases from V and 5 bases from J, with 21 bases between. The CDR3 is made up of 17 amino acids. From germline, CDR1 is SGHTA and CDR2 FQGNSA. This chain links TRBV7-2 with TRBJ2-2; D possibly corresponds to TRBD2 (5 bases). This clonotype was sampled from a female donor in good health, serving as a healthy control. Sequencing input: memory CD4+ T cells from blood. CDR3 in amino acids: CASSPRPLAFTTGELFF. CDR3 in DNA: TGTGCCAGCAGCCCACGCCCCCTAGCTTTCACGACCGGGGAGCTGTTTTTT.